A single T cell receptor (beta chain) is shown here with its context. This sample is drawn from a study of T cell changes during pregnancy in multiple sclerosis. The V gene lost 2 bases and the J gene lost 2 bases, with 9 bases spanning the gap. The germline V gene encodes CDR1 MNHEY and CDR2 SMNVEV (reference sequence). This CDR3 is built from 14 residues. Profiled with immunoSEQ multiplex PCR; TCRdb holds only in-frame clones, not every one. The table has tens of thousands of clones, around 90% seen once. The sequence derives from a female donor in good health, enrolled as a control in a pregnancy study. The chain recombines TRBV27 with TRBJ1-2; D gene uncertain. The sequences come from peripheral blood, collected in the third trimester of pregnancy. The CDR3 is CASSLVGRNYGYTF. CDR3 DNA sequence: TGTGCCAGCAGTTTAGTGGGCCGCAACTATGGCTACACCTTC.